The 23 T cell receptor beta chains given below trace back to one sample, sequenced in a study of cytomegalovirus exposure and HLA in healthy donors. The study ran its PCR with 60 Vbeta and 13 Jbeta primers. The table came from immunoSEQ multiplex PCR; TCRdb's copy has only in-frame clones and leaves some out. The sample includes 70,000 to 100,000 clones, around 67% of them seen just once. Sequencing was carried out using PBMCs. All receptors derive from a woman in her 50s in good health and CMV-seropositive.

CDR3 amino acids: CASSPTLASTEAFF. The CDR3 DNA is TGTGCCAGCTCCCCGACTCTAGCTAGCACTGAAGCTTTCTTT. The chain employs TRBV27 and TRBJ1-1; D is undetermined. The ends were cut back, 8 bases at V and 4 bases at J, with 17 bases in the middle. This CDR3 is 14 amino acids long. CDR1 and CDR2 (germline): MNHEY, SMNVEV (reference sequence).

V usage is TRBV9 and J usage is TRBJ1-4, with D uncertain. The CDR3 is 10 amino acids. Germline CDR1 and CDR2: SGDLS and YYNGEE. V shed 2 bases and J shed 14 bases, with 7 bases lying between them. The CDR3: CASSVLALFF. The CDR3, as DNA: TGTGCCAGCAGCGTCCTAGCGCTGTTTTTT.

The chain carries TRBV14 and TRBJ2-1; maybe TRBD2 (6 bases). Trimming took off 3 bases at V and 7 bases at J, with 13 bases between the two ends. This CDR3 comprises 14 residues. Germline V CDR1 and CDR2: SGHDN, FVKESK. The DNA of the CDR3 is TGTGCCAGCAGCCATTGGGACGGACTAAATGAGCAGTTCTTC. Translation gives CASSHWDGLNEQFF.

This clone appeared a few times. The gene calls are TRBV27 and TRBJ2-4, with TRBD1 identical over 9 bases. The germline V gene has CDR1 MNHEY and CDR2 SMNVEV (reference sequence). Germline trimming cut 8 bases from V and 1 base from J; bases unmatched to any gene: 6. This CDR3 has 15 residues. The CDR3 DNA sequence: TGTGCCAGCCATACAGGGGGCGCGGCCAAAAACATTCAGTACTTC. Translation gives CASHTGGAAKNIQYF.

This clone appeared a single time. CDR3 sequence: CASSAGIGQQFF. Here the CDR3 DNA reads TGTGCCAGCAGTGCCGGCATCGGACAGCAGTTCTTC. The chain has TRBV28 and TRBJ1-2; D gene unclear. Near its end, the DNA agrees better with TRBJ2-1, so the J call may be wrong. In germline, CDR1 is MDHEN, CDR2 SYDVKM. CDR3 size: 12 residues.

The CDR3 sequence is CASSLVQVFYSTDTQYF. DNA for the CDR3: TGTGCCAGCAGCTTGGTACAGGTCTTTTATAGCACAGATACGCAGTATTTT. The rearrangement joins TRBV5-6 to TRBJ2-3, with D tentatively TRBD1 (5 bases). CDR1 and CDR2 (germline): SGHDT, YYEEEE. The V end was cut by 0 bases, the J end by 0 bases, with 14 bases between. This CDR3 comprises 17 residues. The complete variable domain, with remaining parts taken from reference TRBV5-6 and TRBJ2-3, reads DAGVTQSPTHLIKTRGQQVTLRCSPKSGHDTVSWYQQALGQGPQFIFQYYEEEERQRGNFPDRFSGHQFPNYSSELNVNALLLGDSALYLCASSLVQVFYSTDTQYFGPGTRLTVL.

This chain uses TRBV5-4 with TRBJ2-7, with 12 nucleotides matching TRBD1. CDR3 length: 14 residues. The V gene end was trimmed by 3 bases and the J gene end by 12 bases; junction bases not matched to a gene: 10. Germline V gene lookup returns CDR1 SGHNT and CDR2 YYREEE (reference sequence). The CDR3 loop reads CASSSGTGGGLRYF. The CDR3 nucleotides are TGTGCCAGCAGCTCCGGGACAGGGGGCGGTTTGAGGTACTTC.

The gene calls are TRBV5-1 and TRBJ1-1; 7 bases match TRBD1. This CDR3 comprises 14 residues. Germline V gene data show CDR1 as SGHRS and CDR2 as YFSETQ. J was trimmed by 1 base and V by 4 bases; bases with no gene match: 4. This CDR3 reads CASSLTGRNTEAFF. CDR3 in DNA: TGCGCCAGCAGCCTGACAGGGAGGAACACTGAAGCTTTCTTT.

The chain employs TRBV5-8 and TRBJ1-5; a possible D gene is TRBD1 (5 bases). V shed 0 bases and J shed 9 bases, with 22 bases lying between them. The CDR3 is 17 residues long. Germline CDR1 and CDR2: SGHTS and YDEGEE. The CDR3 DNA follows: TGTGCCAGCAGCTTGGTCGGCCGTAGGGGCTTCCTTTTGCCCCAGCATTTT. Its protein product is CASSLVGRRGFLLPQHF.

The chain employs TRBV7-9 and TRBJ1-1; maybe TRBD1 (6 bases). Germline CDR1 SEHNR, CDR2 FQNEAQ (reference sequence). Between the trimmed V and J ends, which lost 4 bases and 5 bases, there was a span of 11 bases. This CDR3 has 13 amino acids. The DNA of the CDR3 is TGTGCCAGCAGCTCACAGGGTTCAACTGAAGCTTTCTTT. Its translation is CASSSQGSTEAFF.

Worth noting for this clone: At one end the junction does not follow the germline gene, possibly because of a read error. The chain recombines TRBV7-9 with TRBJ2-7, with D maybe TRBD1 (5 bases). CDR3 size: 12 residues. Germline-derived CDR1 and CDR2 are SEHNR and FQNEAQ (reference sequence). The CDR3: CSSSPTGYEQYF. As DNA, the CDR3 is TGTTCCAGCAGCCCCACAGGCTACGAGCAGTACTTC.

The chain is built from TRBV5-4 and TRBJ1-2, with TRBD1 as a possible D gene (5 bases). Per the germline V gene, CDR1 is SGHNT and CDR2 is YYREEE (reference sequence). CDR3 length: 15 residues. V gave up 3 bases and J gave up 4 bases, with 16 bases separating them. The CDR3 region is CASSSQGGESYGYTF. The DNA for the CDR3 is TGTGCCAGCAGCTCTCAAGGAGGGGAGAGCTATGGCTACACCTTC.

The chain couples TRBV18 to TRBJ2-5, with TRBD1 as a possible D gene (6 bases). The CDR3 consists of 20 residues. The V gene's germline CDR1 is KGHSH and CDR2 LQKENI. The V and J ends lost 3 bases and 5 bases respectively, with 31 bases between them. This chain's CDR3 is CASSPPLNPDDRSDSETQYF. The CDR3 bases are TGTGCCAGCTCACCGCCTTTGAACCCGGATGACAGGAGCGATAGTGAGACCCAGTACTTC.

This clone was recorded only once. The chain couples TRBV10-2 to TRBJ2-2; 7 bases are a match to TRBD1. Looked up from germline, CDR1 is WSHSY and CDR2 is SAAADI. V gave up 8 bases and J gave up 2 bases; unmatched junction bases: 8. CDR3 length: 15 residues. The CDR3, as DNA: TGCGCCAGCTTATTTGGGACAGTTAACACCGGGGAGCTGTTTTTT. This encodes CASLFGTVNTGELFF.

There are a few counts of this clone. The genes are TRBV19 and TRBJ1-4; 9 positions agree with TRBD1. Germline V gene lookup returns CDR1 LNHDA and CDR2 SQIVND (reference sequence). The CDR3 is 15 amino acids. V was clipped by 5 bases and J by 4 bases; unmatched bases: 5. The CDR3 sequence: CASSQGTGYNEKLFF. In nucleotides, the CDR3 is TGTGCCAGTAGTCAAGGGACAGGGTATAATGAAAAACTGTTTTTT.

The sample holds a few counts of this clone. The V gene is TRBV27, the J gene TRBJ2-1, with 10 bases lining up with TRBD2. From germline, CDR1 is MNHEY and CDR2 SMNVEV (reference sequence). The V segment lost 2 bases and the J segment 0 bases; nucleotides outside the gene matches: 1. CDR3 length equals 16 residues. The CDR3 region has the DNA TGTGCCAGCAGTTTACTAGCGGGGGTCTCCTACAATGAGCAGTTCTTC. As protein: CASSLLAGVSYNEQFF.

The J gene is TRBJ2-5, the V gene TRBV5-1; TRBD2 matches 8 bases. This CDR3 is built from 16 residues. V gave up 6 bases and J gave up 4 bases; unmatched junction bases: 14. The germline V gene has CDR1 SGHRS and CDR2 YFSETQ. In DNA, the CDR3 is TGCGCCAGCACTTTGGGTGGCGGGGGGATCGGAGAGACCCAGTACTTC. Encoded protein: CASTLGGGGIGETQYF.

J is TRBJ2-1 and V is TRBV5-6; 10 bases match TRBD2. The CDR3 loop spans 13 amino acids. V was clipped by 3 bases and J by 7 bases; unmatched bases: 1. From germline, CDR1 is SGHDT and CDR2 YYEEEE. The CDR3 DNA reads as TGTGCCAGCAGCTCTAGCGGGGGTAATGAGCAGTTCTTC. This sequence encodes CASSSSGGNEQFF. The full variable domain, in which reference TRBV5-6 and TRBJ2-1 provide the parts outside the CDR3, is DAGVTQSPTHLIKTRGQQVTLRCSPKSGHDTVSWYQQALGQGPQFIFQYYEEEERQRGNFPDRFSGHQFPNYSSELNVNALLLGDSALYLCASSSSGGNEQFFGPGTRLTVL.

The rearrangement joins TRBV7-6 to TRBJ1-6; tentatively, D is TRBD1 (5 bases). Germline CDR1 reads SGHVS; CDR2 reads FNYEAQ. Between the trimmed V and J ends, which lost 6 bases and 1 base, there was a span of 19 bases. There are 18 residues in the CDR3. The CDR3 is CASSLKAGGESYNSPLHF. In DNA, the CDR3 is TGTGCCAGCAGTCTCAAAGCCGGGGGAGAGTCCTATAATTCACCCCTCCACTTT.

The gene calls are TRBV27 and TRBJ1-2, with D hard to call. CDR3 length equals 17 residues. V was pared by 0 bases and J by 2 bases, with 16 bases between. Germline CDR1 and CDR2: MNHEY and SMNVEV (reference sequence). CDR3 in DNA: TGTGCCAGCAGTTTATCCGTCTCCCCGTACGGGAACTATGGCTACACCTTC. It specifies CASSLSVSPYGNYGYTF.

The rearrangement uses TRBV6-6 and TRBJ1-6; 8 nucleotides align to TRBD1. With V trimmed by 6 bases and J by 9 bases, 4 bases remained unmatched. In germline, CDR1 is MNHNY, CDR2 SVGAGI (reference sequence). The CDR3 consists of 13 residues. The CDR3 DNA reads as TGTGCCAGCAGCGACAGGGGAGTTTCACCCCTCCACTTT. Residues: CASSDRGVSPLHF.

This rearrangement joins TRBV19 to TRBJ1-1; 7 bases map to TRBD1. Germline CDR1 and CDR2: LNHDA and SQIVND (reference sequence). CDR3 length equals 13 residues. V shed 8 bases, J shed 0 bases, and the junction held 3 bases outside the gene matches. CDR3 nucleotide sequence: TGTGCCAGTTGGGGACAGATGAACACTGAAGCTTTCTTT. Translated: CASWGQMNTEAFF.

This clone was seen only a few times. This chain links TRBV15 with TRBJ1-4; D possibly corresponds to TRBD1 (5 bases). The CDR3 is 13 amino acids. CDR1 is LNHNV, CDR2 YYDKDF, per germline (reference sequence). Trimming cost V 3 bases and J 7 bases, with 9 bases left between them. Here the CDR3 DNA reads TGTGCCACCAGCAGGGGGCCTATTGAAAAACTGTTTTTT. This sequence encodes CATSRGPIEKLFF.